This is a list of T cell receptor beta chains from one sample in a study of blood T cell repertoires in COVID-19. The table came from immunoSEQ multiplex PCR; TCRdb's copy has only in-frame clones and leaves some out. The sample lists 110,000 or so clones; roughly 85% were seen once. Sequenced: peripheral blood. The origin of the receptors is an older woman with COVID-19, enrolled during active disease. CDR3s include the opening cysteine and the closing phenylalanine or tryptophan. A D gene is named only where the DNA matches it firmly. Clone sizes are given selectively: once, few, many, or a class where the clone is expanded.

d_call: TRBD1
cdr3_length: 20
clone_size: -
j_call: TRBJ1-1
v_call: TRBV23-1
cdr3_aa: CASSPTIRDRATVVNTEAFF
cdr3_nt: TGCGCCAGCAGTCCCACAATTCGGGACAGGGCTACGGTGGTGAACACTGAAGCTTTCTTT

d_call: -
cdr3_length: 15
clone_size: -
j_call: TRBJ1-1
v_call: TRBV5-6
cdr3_aa: CASSLVGAKNTEAFF
cdr3_nt: TGTGCCAGCAGCTTGGTAGGGGCAAAGAACACTGAAGCTTTCTTT

d_call: -
cdr3_length: 14
clone_size: -
j_call: TRBJ1-6
v_call: TRBV5-1
cdr3_aa: CASSLDGYNSPLHF
cdr3_nt: TGCGCCAGCAGCTTGGACGGCTATAATTCACCCCTCCACTTT

d_call: TRBD1
cdr3_length: 14
clone_size: -
j_call: TRBJ1-2
v_call: TRBV29-1
cdr3_aa: CSVERAGGGYGYTF
cdr3_nt: TGCAGCGTTGAAAGGGCAGGGGGCGGCTATGGCTACACCTTC

d_call: -
cdr3_length: 16
clone_size: -
j_call: TRBJ1-2
v_call: TRBV15
cdr3_aa: CATSRQGPHSKYGYTF
cdr3_nt: TGTGCCACCAGCAGACAGGGTCCCCACTCAAAATATGGCTACACCTTC

d_call: -
cdr3_length: 13
clone_size: once
j_call: TRBJ1-1
v_call: TRBV11-3
cdr3_aa: CASSLAGWTEAFF
cdr3_nt: TGTGCCAGCAGCTTGGCAGGGTGGACTGAAGCTTTCTTT

d_call: -
cdr3_length: 12
clone_size: few
j_call: TRBJ1-2
v_call: TRBV6-5
cdr3_aa: CASTGIGNGYTF
cdr3_nt: TGTGCCAGCACCGGGATCGGAAATGGCTACACCTTC

d_call: -
cdr3_length: 18
clone_size: -
j_call: TRBJ1-2
v_call: TRBV19
cdr3_aa: CASSIDSDSKKLDYGYTF
cdr3_nt: TGTGCCAGTAGTATAGACTCGGACAGCAAAAAACTGGACTATGGCTACACCTTC

d_call: TRBD2
cdr3_length: 17
clone_size: -
j_call: TRBJ2-1
v_call: TRBV4-3
cdr3_aa: CASSQDSDSGGYNEQFF
cdr3_nt: TGCGCCAGCAGCCAAGATTCAGACAGCGGGGGCTACAATGAGCAGTTCTTC

d_call: -
cdr3_length: 12
clone_size: -
j_call: TRBJ1-2
v_call: TRBV6-4
cdr3_aa: CASSNSGYGYTF
cdr3_nt: TGTGCCAGCAGTAACAGTGGATATGGCTACACCTTC

d_call: TRBD1
cdr3_length: 15
clone_size: few
j_call: TRBJ1-2
v_call: TRBV7-8
cdr3_aa: CASSGRQGNLLGYTF
cdr3_nt: TGTGCCAGCAGCGGCCGACAGGGAAACCTCCTTGGCTACACCTTC

d_call: -
cdr3_length: 13
clone_size: -
j_call: TRBJ1-2
v_call: TRBV4-1
cdr3_aa: CASSQGGNYGYTF
cdr3_nt: TGCGCCAGCAGCCAAGGTGGCAACTATGGCTACACCTTC

d_call: TRBD2
cdr3_length: 14
clone_size: once
j_call: TRBJ2-4
v_call: TRBV7-2
cdr3_aa: CASSLGTSGGAQYF
cdr3_nt: TGTGCCAGCAGCTTAGGGACTAGCGGGGGGGCCCAGTACTTC

d_call: -
cdr3_length: 15
clone_size: -
j_call: TRBJ1-6
v_call: TRBV4-2
cdr3_aa: CASSQKAAGGSPLHF
cdr3_nt: TGTGCCAGCAGCCAAAAGGCAGCCGGGGGATCACCCCTCCACTTT

d_call: -
cdr3_length: 15
clone_size: -
j_call: TRBJ1-1
v_call: TRBV6-5
cdr3_aa: CASRLPGHPNTEAFF
cdr3_nt: TGTGCCAGCAGACTACCGGGACACCCGAACACTGAAGCTTTCTTT

d_call: TRBD1
cdr3_length: 15
clone_size: few
j_call: TRBJ1-5
v_call: TRBV19
cdr3_aa: CASTLGQGFGQPQHF
cdr3_nt: TGTGCCAGTACCCTGGGACAGGGGTTTGGTCAGCCCCAGCATTTT

d_call: TRBD1
cdr3_length: 13
clone_size: once
j_call: TRBJ1-1
v_call: TRBV11-2
cdr3_aa: CASSRQGDTEAFF
cdr3_nt: TGTGCCAGCAGCCGGCAGGGGGACACTGAAGCTTTCTTT

d_call: TRBD1
cdr3_length: 17
clone_size: -
j_call: TRBJ1-5
v_call: TRBV4-2
cdr3_aa: CASSPLLDRGYNQPQHF
cdr3_nt: TGTGCCAGCAGCCCTCTACTCGACAGGGGGTATAATCAGCCCCAGCATTTT

d_call: -
cdr3_length: 14
clone_size: -
j_call: TRBJ1-2
v_call: TRBV3-1/TRBV3-2
cdr3_aa: CASSPGGRLYGYTF
cdr3_nt: TGTGCCAGCAGCCCGGGGGGGCGTCTGTATGGCTACACCTTC

d_call: -
cdr3_length: 13
clone_size: -
j_call: TRBJ2-1
v_call: TRBV6-1
cdr3_aa: CASSEVVASEQFF
cdr3_nt: TGTGCCAGCAGTGAAGTTGTAGCGAGTGAGCAGTTCTTC

d_call: TRBD1
cdr3_length: 16
clone_size: -
j_call: TRBJ1-5
v_call: TRBV19
cdr3_aa: CASSTVMAGGWQPQHF
cdr3_nt: TGTGCCAGTAGTACCGTTATGGCAGGGGGCTGGCAGCCCCAGCATTTT

d_call: TRBD2
cdr3_length: 12
clone_size: -
j_call: TRBJ2-7
v_call: TRBV10-3
cdr3_aa: CAPRAGGYEQYF
cdr3_nt: TGTGCCCCTCGAGCGGGGGGCTACGAGCAGTACTTC

d_call: TRBD1
cdr3_length: 15
clone_size: -
j_call: TRBJ1-1
v_call: TRBV7-2
cdr3_aa: CASSNSGTGNTEAFF
cdr3_nt: TGTGCCAGCAGCAATTCCGGGACAGGGAACACTGAAGCTTTCTTT

d_call: -
cdr3_length: 15
clone_size: -
j_call: TRBJ1-1
v_call: TRBV14
cdr3_aa: CASSLLLRGNTEAFF
cdr3_nt: TGTGCCAGCAGCCTACTATTGCGGGGGAACACTGAAGCTTTCTTT

d_call: TRBD2
cdr3_length: 18
clone_size: -
j_call: TRBJ2-3
v_call: TRBV11-2
cdr3_aa: CASSLTRRASGGWDTQYF
cdr3_nt: TGTGCCAGCAGCTTAACCCGCCGGGCCAGCGGGGGATGGGATACGCAGTATTTT

d_call: TRBD1
cdr3_length: 15
clone_size: -
j_call: TRBJ1-5
v_call: TRBV19
cdr3_aa: CASSLDRVSNQPQHF
cdr3_nt: TGTGCCAGTAGCTTAGACAGGGTCTCCAATCAGCCCCAGCATTTT

d_call: -
cdr3_length: 15
clone_size: -
j_call: TRBJ2-1
v_call: TRBV5-1
cdr3_aa: CASSVQGIGDNEQFF
cdr3_nt: TGCGCCAGCAGCGTACAGGGTATTGGGGACAATGAGCAGTTCTTC

d_call: -
cdr3_length: 13
clone_size: -
j_call: TRBJ1-2
v_call: TRBV25-1
cdr3_aa: CASREEASYGYTF
cdr3_nt: TGTGCCAGCAGGGAGGAGGCTTCCTATGGCTACACCTTC

d_call: -
cdr3_length: 13
clone_size: -
j_call: TRBJ1-1
v_call: TRBV10-3
cdr3_aa: CAISDTGDTEAFF
cdr3_nt: TGTGCCATCAGTGACACGGGGGACACTGAAGCTTTCTTT

d_call: -
cdr3_length: 16
clone_size: -
j_call: TRBJ2-5
v_call: TRBV3-1/TRBV3-2
cdr3_aa: CASSQQGGGPEETQYF
cdr3_nt: TGTGCCAGCAGCCAACAAGGGGGGGGGCCGGAAGAGACCCAGTACTTC

d_call: TRBD1
cdr3_length: 16
clone_size: -
j_call: TRBJ1-3
v_call: TRBV28
cdr3_aa: CASSFLGQAPGNTIYF
cdr3_nt: TGTGCCAGCAGTTTCCTCGGACAGGCGCCCGGAAACACCATATATTTT

d_call: -
cdr3_length: 14
clone_size: -
j_call: TRBJ1-5
v_call: TRBV7-9
cdr3_aa: CASSLGDSNQPQHF
cdr3_nt: TGTGCCAGCAGCTTGGGTGACAGTAATCAGCCCCAGCATTTT

d_call: -
cdr3_length: 13
clone_size: -
j_call: TRBJ1-3
v_call: TRBV30
cdr3_aa: CAWTGVTGNTIYF
cdr3_nt: TGTGCCTGGACGGGGGTAACTGGAAACACCATATATTTT

d_call: -
cdr3_length: 15
clone_size: few
j_call: TRBJ1-4
v_call: TRBV27
cdr3_aa: CASSFRTGPGEKLFF
cdr3_nt: TGTGCCAGCAGTTTCAGAACAGGGCCTGGCGAAAAACTGTTTTTT

d_call: TRBD2
cdr3_length: 15
clone_size: -
j_call: TRBJ2-7
v_call: TRBV28
cdr3_aa: CATHPKRGLSYEQYF
cdr3_nt: TGTGCCACCCACCCAAAGCGGGGCCTATCCTACGAGCAGTACTTC

d_call: -
cdr3_length: 14
clone_size: -
j_call: TRBJ2-3
v_call: TRBV7-9
cdr3_aa: CATGRGGIDDTQYF
cdr3_nt: TGTGCCACCGGGCGAGGGGGAATCGATGATACGCAGTATTTT